This T cell receptor (beta chain) was recovered during a study of T cell responses to AZD1222 COVID-19 vaccine. Points from the study as a whole: Spike-wide coverage was observed for vaccine-associated CD4 TCRs, with dominant responses at 160-218 and 743-854. Of the AZD1222 recipients, only 5 to 7 were seropositive at baseline.

As for this clone: Antigen: not known.

The data were produced by immunoSEQ multiplex PCR, yet TCRdb's version contains in-frame clones alone and is incomplete. Among 100,000 to 120,000 clones, 70% to 90% were seen once, and the ten largest hold roughly 3.2%. The germline CDR1 and CDR2 sequences are MNHNS and SASEGT. The V end lost 4 bases, the J end lost 4 bases, and 19 bases lay between the germline ends. The length of the CDR3 is 16 residues. The sequencing used peripheral blood, collected on day 0 of AZD1222 vaccination. The receptor comes from an adult in good health. The chain joins TRBV6-1 to TRBJ1-2; D may be TRBD1 (6 bases). The CDR3 is CASSGTDEKGGYGYTF. The CDR3 DNA reads as TGTGCCAGCAGTGGGACAGACGAGAAAGGAGGCTATGGCTACACCTTC.